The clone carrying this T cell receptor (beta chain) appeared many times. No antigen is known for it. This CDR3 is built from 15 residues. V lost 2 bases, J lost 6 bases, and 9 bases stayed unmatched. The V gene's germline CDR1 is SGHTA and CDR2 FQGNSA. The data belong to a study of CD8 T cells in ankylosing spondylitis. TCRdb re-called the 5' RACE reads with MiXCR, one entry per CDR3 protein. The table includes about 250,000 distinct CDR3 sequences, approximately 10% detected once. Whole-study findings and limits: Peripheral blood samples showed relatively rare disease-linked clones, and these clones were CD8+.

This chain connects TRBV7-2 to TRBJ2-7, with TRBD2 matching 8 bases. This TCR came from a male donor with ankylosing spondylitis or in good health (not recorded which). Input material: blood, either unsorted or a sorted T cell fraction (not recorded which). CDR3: CASSLSTSGFGEQYF. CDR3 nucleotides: TGTGCCAGCAGCTTAAGTACTAGCGGCTTCGGCGAGCAGTACTTC.